A single sample is the source of the 7 T cell receptor beta chains below, sequenced in a study of blood T cells in healthy people across ages. The second PCR ran roughly 7 to 12 cycles with a sample-barcoded 5' primer and J-beta primers. MiXCR was run by TCRdb on the 5' RACE reads, yielding one entry per CDR3 protein. The sample has roughly 1,500,000 distinct CDR3 sequences, 34% seen once. The sequenced material came from blood. The receptor set was obtained from a woman in her thirties in good health.

The chain recombines TRBV6-1 with TRBJ2-1; 7 bases are a match to TRBD2. The germline V gene has CDR1 MNHNS and CDR2 SASEGT. The CDR3 has 16 residues. V was clipped by 7 bases and J by 5 bases; unmatched bases: 14. The CDR3, as DNA: TGTGCCAGCATCCCGCCTGGGCGGGAGATTGACAATGAGCAGTTCTTC. This encodes CASIPPGREIDNEQFF.

This clonotype has more than one count but fewer than ten. The chain employs TRBV27 and TRBJ1-5; unclear D gene. Germline-derived CDR1 and CDR2 are MNHEY and SMNVEV (reference sequence). Between the trimmed V and J ends, which lost 2 bases and 4 bases, there was a span of 6 bases. The CDR3 covers 13 residues. In DNA, the CDR3 is TGTGCCAGCAGTTTAGTCTGGAATCAGCCCCAGCATTTT. Its protein is CASSLVWNQPQHF.

This clonotype was detected a few times. The chain combines TRBV3-1 with TRBJ1-4; D remains ambiguous. Germline lookup yields CDR1 LGHDT and CDR2 YNNKEL (reference sequence). Trimming took 4 bases from V and 8 from J, leaving 8 bases between them. The CDR3 extends over 12 amino acids. CDR3 nucleotide sequence: TGTGCCAGCAGCCCCTTGGGCGAAAAACTGTTTTTT. Amino acids: CASSPLGEKLFF.

The chain links TRBV20-1 to TRBJ2-7; maybe TRBD2 (6 bases). CDR3 length: 15 residues. Trimming stripped 6 bases from V and 2 bases from J, with 20 bases between. Germline loops: CDR1 DFQATT, CDR2 SNEGSKA (reference sequence). Written as DNA, the CDR3 is TGCAGTGCCGGAGGCGGGACCGCCAATACCTACGAGCAGTACTTC. This sequence encodes CSAGGGTANTYEQYF.

This chain joins TRBV7-9 and TRBJ1-1; no reliable D call. Germline V gives CDR1 SEHNR, CDR2 FQNEAQ (reference sequence). V lost 4 bases and J lost 4, with 16 bases in between. This CDR3 contains 15 residues. CDR3 DNA: TGTGCCAGCAGCTCCGAGATGTGGGGAGGCACTGAAGCTTTCTTT. It translates to CASSSEMWGGTEAFF.

The V call is TRBV5-1, the J call TRBJ2-7, with D possibly called TRBD1 or TRBD2 (5 bases each). The CDR3 loop spans 15 amino acids. CDR1 is SGHRS and CDR2 is YFSETQ in the germline V gene. Trimming removed 3 bases from V and 0 bases from J, with 13 bases in between. CDR3 nucleotides: TGCGCCAGCAGCTGGGAAACCGGGACCTCCTACGAGCAGTACTTC. Translated: CASSWETGTSYEQYF.

Of note for this clonotype: The junction departs from the called germline gene at one end, perhaps through a read error. CDR3 sequence (DNA): TGCAGTACCGGAGTCCGGGGGAACACTGAAGTTTTCTTT. Protein product: CSTGVRGNTEVFF. The chain carries TRBV20-1 and TRBJ1-1; possibly TRBD1 for D (5 bases). The CDR3 is 13 amino acids. CDR1 is DFQATT, CDR2 SNEGSKA, per germline (reference sequence).